One sample yielded the 30 T cell receptor beta chains listed below, sequenced in a study of shared clonotypes between healthy human individuals. The repertoire was sequenced with immunoSEQ multiplex PCR; TCRdb's copy has only in-frame clones and lacks some. In the table there are some 2,500,000 clones, 80% to 95% of which are singletons. Sequences were obtained from naive CD4+ T cells from PBMCs. The subset is: CD45RA+ positively selected. The origin of the receptors is a man in his late teens or twenties in good health. Some clones in this sample may be carry-over from other donors' samples.

This chain links TRBV4-1 with TRBJ2-2; 7 bases fit TRBD1. V lost 3 bases and J lost 4; bases outside the gene matches: 2. There are 14 residues in the CDR3. Germline V gives CDR1 MGHRA, CDR2 YSYEKL. The CDR3 loop reads CASSQTGPTGELFF. CDR3 DNA: TGCGCCAGCAGCCAGACAGGGCCCACCGGGGAGCTGTTTTTT.

The gene calls are TRBV2 and TRBJ2-7; D not certain. The V and J ends lost 2 bases and 7 bases respectively, with 18 bases between them. This CDR3 has 15 residues. Germline lookup yields CDR1 SNHLY and CDR2 FYNNEI. CDR3 in DNA: TGTGCCAGCAGTGAAAGCTCGCAATTTCCTTGGGAGCAGTACTTC. It yields the protein CASSESSQFPWEQYF.

The V and J genes are TRBV19 and TRBJ1-5; the D gene is possibly TRBD1 (6 bases). The germline V gene has CDR1 LNHDA and CDR2 SQIVND (reference sequence). With 3 bases removed from V and 6 bases from J, the gap between germline ends came to 12 bases. The CDR3 runs to 14 residues. The CDR3 bases are TGTGCCAGTAGTATCGGAGCAGGGGCTCAGCCCCAGCATTTT. Residues: CASSIGAGAQPQHF.

This clone showed up just a few times. The V call is TRBV7-8, the J call TRBJ2-7, with D hard to call. Germline assignment: CDR1 SGHVS and CDR2 FQNEAQ. This CDR3 is 14 amino acids long. V was trimmed by 5 bases and J by 5 bases, leaving 16 bases between them. The CDR3 coding sequence is TGTGCCAGCAGCCCAACTTGGGGTGACAACGAGCAGTACTTC. Translation: CASSPTWGDNEQYF.

This chain links TRBV11-2 with TRBJ2-7; a weak D match, TRBD1 (7 bases). V was pared by 4 bases and J by 0 bases, with 16 bases between. CDR1 is SGHAT and CDR2 is FQNNGV in the germline V gene. The CDR3 consists of 16 residues. CDR3 amino acids: CASSSGGTVISYEQYF. CDR3 DNA sequence: TGTGCCAGCAGCTCTGGGGGGACAGTAATCTCCTACGAGCAGTACTTC.

This clone has just one count. This chain connects TRBV20-1 to TRBJ2-2; no reliable D call. There are 11 residues in the CDR3. Per germline, CDR1 DFQATT and CDR2 SNEGSKA (reference sequence). The ends were cut back, 3 bases at V and 3 bases at J, with 2 bases in the middle. The CDR3 sequence is CSASHTGELFF. DNA for the CDR3: TGCAGTGCTAGCCACACCGGGGAGCTGTTTTTT.

The V call is TRBV7-2, the J call TRBJ2-7; tentatively, D is TRBD1 or TRBD2 (5 bases each). CDR3 size: 13 residues. V was clipped by 3 bases and J by 4 bases, with 10 bases between them. Looked up from germline, CDR1 is SGHTA and CDR2 is FQGNSA. CDR3 protein: CASSLGRQYEQYF. The CDR3 nucleotides read TGTGCCAGCAGCTTGGGACGACAATACGAGCAGTACTTC.

With regard to this clone: Compared with germline, one end of the junction differs, possibly owing to a read error. This CDR3 is also generated by other DNA sequences in the sample. J is TRBJ1-5 and V is TRBV28; D not resolved. Germline CDR1 MDHEN, CDR2 SYDVKM. The CDR3 consists of 12 residues. The CDR3 loop is CASRTGNQPQHF. CDR3 coding DNA: TGCGCCAGCAGGACGGGGAATCAGCCCCAGCATTTT. The entire variable domain, with the rest obtained from reference TRBV28 and TRBJ1-5, is as follows: DVKVTQSSRYLVKRTGEKVFLECVQDMDHENMFWYRQDPGLGLRLIYFSYDVKMKEKGDIPEGYSVSREKKERFSLILESASTNQTSMYLCASRTGNQPQHFGDGTRLSIL.

The rearrangement links TRBV29-1 to TRBJ1-4; D is unresolved. The germline V gene encodes CDR1 SQVTM and CDR2 ANQGSEA. V shed 3 bases and J shed 7 bases, with 12 bases lying between them. The CDR3 runs to 13 residues. CDR3 coding DNA: TGCAGCGTTGAGTGGGGTTTGGGTGAAAAACTGTTTTTT. It translates to CSVEWGLGEKLFF.

The rearrangement uses TRBV5-1 and TRBJ1-4; D possibly corresponds to TRBD1 (6 bases). From germline, CDR1 is SGHRS and CDR2 YFSETQ. The CDR3 length is 15 residues. Deletions cut 3 bases from V and 0 bases from J, with 9 bases between. CDR3 coding DNA: TGCGCCAGCAGCTCCCGGACAGCAACTAATGAAAAACTGTTTTTT. It specifies CASSSRTATNEKLFF.

The chain couples TRBV30 to TRBJ2-2; no firm D call. This CDR3 contains 13 residues. The germline V and J ends were trimmed by 0 bases and 5 bases, with 7 bases remaining between them. Per the germline V gene, CDR1 is GTSNPN and CDR2 is SVGIG (reference sequence). In DNA, the CDR3 is TGTGCCTGGAGTGTTTACCAAACCGGGGAGCTGTTTTTT. Protein sequence: CAWSVYQTGELFF.

This clone came up a few times. The CDR3 region has the DNA TGCGCCAGCAGCTGGGGGAAAGGGGGACAGGGGTTAGAGCAGTACTTC. This codes for CASSWGKGGQGLEQYF. This sequence joins TRBV5-1 and TRBJ2-7; TRBD1 agrees at 10 bases. Trimming took 3 bases from V and 7 from J; bases not matched to a gene: 13. The CDR3 is 16 residues long. Germline CDR1 and CDR2: SGHRS and YFSETQ.

The chain has TRBV2 and TRBJ1-1; D is unresolved. CDR1 is SNHLY, CDR2 FYNNEI, per germline. There are 16 residues in the CDR3. V lost 4 bases and J lost 0, with 15 bases in between. The CDR3 nucleotides read TGTGCCAGCAGTGGGGCGGTTAGTAGCTTGAACACTGAAGCTTTCTTT. It is translated as CASSGAVSSLNTEAFF. Complete variable domain (other parts from reference TRBV2 and TRBJ1-1): EPEVTQTPSHQVTQMGQEVILRCVPISNHLYFYWYRQILGQKVEFLVSFYNNEISEKSEIFDDQFSVERPDGSNFTLKIRSTKLEDSAMYFCASSGAVSSLNTEAFFGQGTRLTVV.

V and J are TRBV5-6 and TRBJ2-2; 10 bases align to TRBD2. The CDR3 covers 19 residues. The V gene end was trimmed by 0 bases and the J gene end by 0 bases; junction bases not matched to a gene: 8. Germline CDR1 and CDR2: SGHDT and YYEEEE. The CDR3 DNA sequence: TGTGCCAGCAGCTTGGCAGCCAGCGGGAGGGCCCCGAACACCGGGGAGCTGTTTTTT. This sequence encodes CASSLAASGRAPNTGELFF.

The chain combines TRBV12-5 with TRBJ2-1; D unresolved. CDR1 is LGHNT and CDR2 is FRNRAP in the germline V gene. CDR3 length: 14 amino acids. V lost 1 base to trimming and J lost 8 bases, with 12 bases between them. CDR3 in DNA: TGTGCTAGTGGTTTGGGACCAGTGAACGATGAGCAGTTCTTC. Translating gives CASGLGPVNDEQFF.

The V and J genes are TRBV27 and TRBJ2-3; 13 bases map to TRBD2. Looked up from germline, CDR1 is MNHEY and CDR2 is SMNVEV (reference sequence). The CDR3 extends over 15 amino acids. V was clipped by 2 bases and J by 8 bases; unmatched bases: 4. The CDR3, as DNA: TGTGCCAGCAGTTTAAGACTAGCGGGAGGTGGTACGCAGTATTTT. Its protein product is CASSLRLAGGGTQYF.

V gene TRBV2 combines with J gene TRBJ1-5; D might be TRBD1 (5 bases). The CDR3 runs 14 residues. Germline assignment: CDR1 SNHLY and CDR2 FYNNEI. The ends were cut back, 6 bases at V and 0 bases at J, with 9 bases in the middle. CDR3 sequence reads: CASRGRASNQPQHF. CDR3 coding DNA: TGTGCCAGCAGGGGACGGGCTAGCAATCAGCCCCAGCATTTT.

This chain connects TRBV7-3 to TRBJ2-3; TRBD2 aligns across 9 bases. With V trimmed by 3 bases and J by 4 bases, 2 bases remained unmatched. Germline assignment: CDR1 SGHTA and CDR2 FQGTGA. The CDR3 spans 14 residues. CDR3 DNA: TGTGCCAGCAGCTTTAGCGGGAGTGCAGATACGCAGTATTTT. This encodes CASSFSGSADTQYF.

This chain uses TRBV27 with TRBJ1-2; TRBD1 is a possible D gene (6 bases). This CDR3 has 18 amino acids. The V gene's germline CDR1 is MNHEY and CDR2 SMNVEV (reference sequence). V was pared by 0 bases and J by 8 bases, with 25 bases between. DNA for the CDR3: TGTGCCAGCAGTTTATCGGGTGGGGGGCATCAGCAGAGAGGAGGCTACACCTTC. Protein sequence: CASSLSGGGHQQRGGYTF.

This sequence joins TRBV5-1 and TRBJ2-2; no clear D gene. This CDR3 region has 14 residues. The V end lost 1 base, the J end lost 1 base, and 5 bases lay between the germline ends. CDR1 is SGHRS and CDR2 is YFSETQ in the germline V gene. Written as DNA, the CDR3 is TGCGCCAGCAGCTTGTCCCAGAACACCGGGGAGCTGTTTTTT. It codes for CASSLSQNTGELFF.

V and J are TRBV2 and TRBJ1-2; 8 nucleotides line up with TRBD1. This CDR3 has 15 residues. Per the germline V gene, CDR1 is SNHLY and CDR2 is FYNNEI. Trimming at V came to 5 bases and at J to 7 bases, leaving 12 bases not matched to a gene. The CDR3 DNA is TGTGCCAGCAGTCCGTCAAGACAGGGGAGTAGTGGCTACACCTTC. It encodes CASSPSRQGSSGYTF.

V and J are TRBV7-2 and TRBJ2-3; D is possibly TRBD1 or TRBD2 (5 bases each). This CDR3 has 13 amino acids. The V end was cut by 5 bases, the J end by 4 bases, with 10 bases between. Germline-derived CDR1 and CDR2 are SGHTA and FQGNSA. The CDR3: CASSPPGPDTQYF. The CDR3 DNA reads as TGTGCCAGCAGCCCTCCGGGGCCAGATACGCAGTATTTT.

This clone showed up just once. The genes are TRBV2 and TRBJ2-5; 10 nucleotides align to TRBD1. V was clipped by 7 bases and J by 5 bases; unmatched bases: 7. The germline CDR1 and CDR2 sequences are SNHLY and FYNNEI. The CDR3 has 14 amino acids. The CDR3 region is CASNRDRGSETQYF. In DNA form, the CDR3 reads TGTGCCAGCAACCGGGACAGGGGATCCGAGACCCAGTACTTC.

The CDR3 DNA sequence: TGTGCCAGCAGTGACAGGGGAACTGGTGAAAAACTGTTTTTT. This sequence encodes CASSDRGTGEKLFF. The chain recombines TRBV25-1 with TRBJ1-4; a possible D gene is TRBD1 (6 bases). CDR1 is MGHDK and CDR2 is SYGVNS in the germline V gene. V was clipped by 3 bases and J by 7 bases, with 12 bases between them. CDR3 size: 14 residues.

The chain is built from TRBV29-1 and TRBJ1-1, with 7 bases fitting TRBD1. Unmatched junction bases numbered 11, after V lost 4 bases and J lost 6 bases. CDR1 SQVTM and CDR2 ANQGSEA come from the germline V gene. This CDR3 has 14 amino acids. CDR3 DNA: TGCAGCGTTGTTCCTTCCAGGGGGACCTCTGAAGCTTTCTTT. This translates into CSVVPSRGTSEAFF.

The J gene is TRBJ2-1, the V gene TRBV12-5, with 7 bases that match TRBD2. V trimming: 5 bases; J trimming: 5 bases; junction bases outside the gene matches: 15. The germline V gene encodes CDR1 LGHNT and CDR2 FRNRAP. This CDR3 contains 17 residues. The CDR3 DNA sequence: TGTGCTAGTGGTATTCAACCCGGGACTACCAACAACAATGAGCAGTTCTTC. Residues: CASGIQPGTTNNNEQFF.

The gene calls are TRBV5-5 and TRBJ2-1; D remains ambiguous. The CDR3 is made up of 14 amino acids. The germline V and J ends were trimmed by 1 base and 9 bases, with 14 bases remaining between them. The germline V gene has CDR1 SGHKS and CDR2 YYEKEE (reference sequence). In DNA form, the CDR3 reads TGTGCCAGCAGCTTGCGGTCCTCCCCCGCTGAGCAGTTCTTC. This sequence encodes CASSLRSSPAEQFF.

The DNA for the CDR3 is TGTGCCAGCAGTGAACAGGGGAAGGTCGGCTACACCTTC. It encodes CASSEQGKVGYTF. The chain links TRBV6-1 to TRBJ1-2; D is possibly TRBD1 (6 bases). V was cut by 2 bases and J by 8 bases, with 12 bases left in between. CDR1 is MNHNS, CDR2 SASEGT, per germline. There are 13 residues in the CDR3.

The V call is TRBV5-4, the J call TRBJ1-2; 11 nucleotides align to TRBD1. This CDR3 has 16 amino acids. V shed 4 bases, J shed 8 bases, and the junction held 13 bases outside the gene matches. Germline V gene lookup returns CDR1 SGHNT and CDR2 YYREEE (reference sequence). As DNA, the CDR3 is TGTGCCAGCAGCGGGGGACAGGGGGGGACCAATTACGGCTACACCTTC. Encoded protein: CASSGGQGGTNYGYTF.

The chain employs TRBV7-7 and TRBJ2-5; 8 bases match TRBD2. The CDR3 has 13 residues. Trimming removed 1 base from V and 7 bases from J; junction bases left unmatched: 2. CDR1 and CDR2 from the germline V gene are SSHAT and FNYEAQ (reference sequence). CDR3 in amino acids: CASSLDGGGTQYF. The CDR3 nucleotides read TGTGCCAGCAGCTTAGACGGGGGGGGGACCCAGTACTTC.